Below, 22 T cell receptor beta chains from the same sample are listed, as sequenced in a study of T cell repertoires in cytomegalovirus infection. No cognate antigen is known for these TCRs. TCRdb reanalysed the reads using MiXCR and keeps one entry per CDR3 protein. Seen here are approximately 770,000 distinct CDR3 sequences, almost 30% observed once, and the top ten hold about 12%. The starting material was cultured CD8+ T cells from PBMCs, obtained from culture after CMV antigen stimulation. Receptors were obtained from a human donor in good health (CMV status not recorded). Some clones in this sample may be carry-over from other donors' samples.

Comments on this clonotype: A much larger clone differs by one base, so this may be a read error. V usage is TRBV7-6 and J usage is TRBJ2-1, with a tentative D call TRBD2 (5 bases). Germline V gene lookup returns CDR1 SGHVS and CDR2 FNYEAQ. The CDR3 runs to 16 residues. CDR3 sequence: CTSSSPYSGPYNEQFF. In nucleotides, the CDR3 is TGTACCAGCAGCTCACCCTACAGCGGTCCCTACAATGAGCAGTTCTTC.

This clonotype was picked up a small number of times. One end of the junction does not line up with germline, which may come from a read error. This chain joins TRBV7-2 and TRBJ1-2; 11 bases map to TRBD1. Germline V gene sequence: CDR1 SGHTA, CDR2 FQGNSA. CDR3 length: 11 residues. The CDR3: CASSGDRGRYF. CDR3 bases: TGTGCCAGCAGCGGGGACAGGGGGAGGTACTTC.

The chain is built from TRBV29-1 and TRBJ2-7; 7 nucleotides agree with TRBD1. The J segment lost 2 bases and the V segment lost 2 bases, leaving 3 bases of the junction unmatched. This CDR3 spans 13 amino acids. Germline CDR1 and CDR2: SQVTM and ANQGSEA. The CDR3: CSVERDSPYEQYF. In DNA, the CDR3 is TGCAGCGTTGAAAGGGACAGCCCCTACGAGCAGTACTTC.

This clonotype has just one count. This chain connects TRBV15 to TRBJ2-2, with D possibly being TRBD1 (5 bases). Between the trimmed V and J ends, which lost 0 bases and 7 bases, there was a span of 9 bases. Germline V CDR1 and CDR2: LNHNV, YYDKDF (reference sequence). This CDR3 contains 14 residues. The CDR3 loop is CATSRDQGYGELFF. The CDR3 bases are TGTGCCACCAGCAGAGATCAGGGTTACGGGGAGCTGTTTTTT.

This chain links TRBV6-6 with TRBJ1-5; weak D call: TRBD1 (5 bases). The V end was cut by 2 bases, the J end by 0 bases, with 26 bases between. The CDR3 contains 21 residues. In germline, CDR1 is MNHNY, CDR2 SVGAGI (reference sequence). CDR3 sequence: CASSYDDSGRDQPNSNQPQHF. CDR3 nucleotides: TGTGCCAGCAGTTACGACGACTCGGGACGGGATCAACCTAATAGCAATCAGCCCCAGCATTTT.

CDR3 in amino acids: CASSEDMNYYGYTF. In nucleotides, the CDR3 is TGTGCCAGCAGTGAAGATATGAACTACTATGGCTACACCTTC. The gene calls are TRBV6-1 and TRBJ1-2; D is unresolved. The germline V gene encodes CDR1 MNHNS and CDR2 SASEGT. CDR3 size: 14 residues. V shed 1 base and J shed 3 bases, with 9 bases lying between them.

V is TRBV6-1 and J is TRBJ1-5, with D unclear. Between the trimmed V and J ends, which lost 0 bases and 2 bases, there was a span of 5 bases. The CDR3 length is 14 residues. Germline V gives CDR1 MNHNS, CDR2 SASEGT. In DNA form, the CDR3 reads TGTGCCAGCAGTGAAGCGGCTCGCAATCAGCCCCAGCATTTT. Translated, it gives CASSEAARNQPQHF.

This rearrangement joins TRBV7-9 to TRBJ2-2, with 10 nucleotides matching TRBD2. V trimming: 4 bases; J trimming: 6 bases; junction bases outside the gene matches: 14. The CDR3 covers 18 residues. CDR1 and CDR2 (germline): SEHNR, FQNEAQ (reference sequence). Here the CDR3 reads CASSSNSGTSVTPGELFF. As DNA, the CDR3 is TGTGCCAGCAGCTCAAATTCCGGGACTAGCGTCACCCCCGGGGAGCTGTTTTTT.

The chain carries TRBV4-2 and TRBJ1-2; no clear D. Trimming took 0 bases from V and 0 from J, leaving 8 bases between them. Germline values: CDR1 LGHNA, CDR2 YNFKEQ. CDR3 length equals 15 residues. CDR3 nucleotides: TGTGCCAGCAGCCAAGAGGACGGAGCTAACTATGGCTACACCTTC. Its protein is CASSQEDGANYGYTF.

The chain links TRBV6-1 to TRBJ2-5; TRBD2 matches at 11 bases. V shed 0 bases and J 0 bases; nucleotides not matched to a gene: 12. CDR1 is MNHNS and CDR2 is SASEGT in the germline V gene. The CDR3 consists of 20 residues. The CDR3 DNA reads TGTGCCAGCAGTGAAGCCGAATCAAAACTAGCGGGAGCGTACCAAGAGACCCAGTACTTC. Translating it yields CASSEAESKLAGAYQETQYF.

This clonotype has just a few counts. This chain joins TRBV6-2 or TRBV6-3 and TRBJ2-1, with D perhaps TRBD2 (6 bases). The germline CDR1 and CDR2 sequences are MNHEY and SVGEGT. V was shortened by 2 bases and J by 5 bases, with 19 bases between the two germline ends. The CDR3 length is 17 residues. CDR3 sequence reads: CASSYHRDSPYDNEQFF. CDR3 nucleotide sequence: TGTGCCAGCAGTTACCACCGGGACTCCCCCTATGACAATGAGCAGTTCTTC.

The chain carries TRBV12-3 or TRBV12-4 and TRBJ2-2; D may be TRBD2 (5 bases). Trimming pared 7 bases from V and 0 bases from J, leaving 9 bases between. This CDR3 is 14 amino acids long. CDR3 in amino acids: CASKPGTNTGELFF. The CDR3 region has the DNA TGTGCCAGCAAGCCGGGGACGAACACCGGGGAGCTGTTTTTT.

The rearrangement uses TRBV10-3 and TRBJ2-2; D possibly matches TRBD1 or TRBD2 (6 bases each). CDR1 is ENHRY, CDR2 SYGVKD, per germline. The CDR3 length is 15 residues. The V end lost 6 bases, the J end lost 4 bases, and 15 bases lay between the germline ends. CDR3 in amino acids: CAIRVGGGRTGELFF. The CDR3 DNA follows: TGTGCCATCAGGGTAGGAGGGGGGCGCACCGGGGAGCTGTTTTTT.

For this clonotype: With a much larger clone just one base away, this may be a read error. V is TRBV12-3 or TRBV12-4 and J is TRBJ1-5; D not resolved. The germline V and J ends were trimmed by 4 bases and 5 bases, with 15 bases remaining between them. The length of the CDR3 is 15 residues. This CDR3 reads CASSCTGRRDQPQHF. The CDR3, as DNA: TGTGCCAGCAGTTGTACGGGGAGGAGGGATCAGCCCCAGCATTTT.

Ten or more counts support this clonotype. The chain recombines TRBV7-6 with TRBJ1-6; D is ambiguous. Germline CDR1 is SGHVS and CDR2 is FNYEAQ. With 5 bases removed from V and 0 bases from J, the gap between germline ends came to 11 bases. The CDR3 covers 16 residues. The DNA of the CDR3 is TGTGCCAGCAGCGCGGACTGGAGCTCCTATAATTCACCCCTCCACTTT. Protein: CASSADWSSYNSPLHF.

V usage is TRBV6-1 and J usage is TRBJ2-7; a possible D gene is TRBD1 (5 bases). The germline V and J ends were trimmed by 4 bases and 2 bases, with 15 bases remaining between them. This CDR3 region has 15 residues. Germline V CDR1 and CDR2: MNHNS, SASEGT. The CDR3 is CASSVDSFSTYEQYF. DNA of the CDR3: TGTGCCAGCAGTGTTGACAGCTTCTCTACCTACGAGCAGTACTTC.

This clonotype has only a few counts. V gene TRBV4-3 combines with J gene TRBJ1-5, with D unclear. V was cut by 3 bases and J by 5 bases, with 11 bases left in between. This CDR3 contains 14 residues. Germline loops: CDR1 LGHNA, CDR2 YSLEER. CDR3 in DNA: TGCGCCAGCAGCCACCCCGGGTCCGATCAGCCCCAGCATTTT. Protein product: CASSHPGSDQPQHF.

The chain has TRBV7-3 and TRBJ1-2; D possibly corresponds to TRBD1 (5 bases). The CDR3 contains 12 residues. V was cut by 8 bases and J by 7 bases, with 14 bases left in between. Germline loops: CDR1 SGHTA, CDR2 FQGTGA. DNA of the CDR3: TGTGCCAGCCATAGAGATAGGGGTGGCTACACCTTC. Translated: CASHRDRGGYTF.

The chain links TRBV12-3 or TRBV12-4 to TRBJ1-2; perhaps TRBD1 as D (6 bases). V was cut by 7 bases and J by 8 bases, with 23 bases left in between. This CDR3 spans 15 amino acids. CDR3: CASTPGRGPSGGYTF. CDR3 sequence (DNA): TGTGCCAGCACCCCGGGCAGGGGCCCTTCTGGAGGCTACACCTTC.

The V call is TRBV6-2 or TRBV6-3, the J call TRBJ2-3; the match to TRBD2 covers 10 bases. With V trimmed by 6 bases and J by 4 bases, 13 bases remained unmatched. This CDR3 is 17 amino acids long. Germline CDR1 is MNHEY and CDR2 is SVGEGT. Written as DNA, the CDR3 is TGTGCCAGCAGCCTCCCCTCGGGGACTAGCGCACCAGATACGCAGTATTTT. Translated, it gives CASSLPSGTSAPDTQYF.

This clonotype was counted between two and nine times. The gene calls are TRBV19 and TRBJ1-4; D is uncertain. Trimming stripped 7 bases from V and 8 bases from J, with 14 bases between. The germline V gene has CDR1 LNHDA and CDR2 SQIVND (reference sequence). This CDR3 comprises 13 residues. The CDR3 coding sequence is TGTGCCAGTACTTCAGCCGGCCGAGAAAAACTGTTTTTT. This sequence encodes CASTSAGREKLFF. Looking up the rest from reference TRBV19 and TRBJ1-4 gives the full variable domain: DGGITQSPKYLFRKEGQNVTLSCEQNLNHDAMYWYRQDPGQGLRLIYYSQIVNDFQKGDIAEGYSVSREKKESFPLTVTSAQKNPTAFYLCASTSAGREKLFFGSGTQLSVL.

J is TRBJ2-2 and V is TRBV4-1; tentative D call: TRBD2 (5 bases). This CDR3 is 14 amino acids long. Deletions cut 0 bases from V and 6 bases from J, with 8 bases between. Germline V gene lookup returns CDR1 MGHRA and CDR2 YSYEKL. The CDR3 sequence: CASSQEEVAGELFF. The DNA for the CDR3 is TGCGCCAGCAGCCAAGAGGAGGTTGCCGGGGAGCTGTTTTTT.